This T cell receptor beta chain was profiled in a study of T cells after yellow fever vaccination (dated by TCRdb to between 2019 and 2020). Looking at the study overall: The SMART-Seq v4 Ultra Low Input RNA kit was used to prepare libraries from fractions with low cell numbers. To track T-cell clones before and after primary and booster YFV17D yellow fever vaccination, bulk TCR alpha and beta repertoires were sequenced longitudinally. Bulk PBMC replicates and cell subsets were isolated from blood drawn at multiple timepoints before and after both primary and secondary immunization. Two healthy male donors, one aged 18 to 30 and one aged 30 to 40 years, were included in the cohort. What the research found in general, with its limitations: Most clones expanded after primary vaccination (96% of CD4 and 88% of CD8) were re-detected after the booster, suggesting that broad memory maintenance occurred. Because the study included only a couple of donors, the extent to which the findings can be generalized is limited. Compared with the primary T-cell response, the secondary T-cell response was faster but weaker, reaching its peak on day 5 rather than on day 15. A small fraction of clonotypes showed up in both the CD4 and CD8 compartments, probably as a result of convergent recombination. Because abundant contaminating clonotypes from the bulk population could be contained in FACS-sorted repertoires, computational filtering was required.

Explained via the paper, the treatment or condition label denotes: live attenuated yellow fever vaccine strain. A standard Ficoll-Paque protocol was used to isolate PBMCs from peripheral blood. CD4 and CD8 T-cell fractions were isolated with Dynabeads CD4 and CD8 positive selection kits. TriZol was used to extract RNA from bulk PBMCs, CD4 and CD8 fractions, and dextramer-positive and dextramer-negative fractions. A word on this clonotype: The antigen this receptor binds is unknown. No clone much larger than this one lies a single base away; base qualities are absent.

There are 16 amino acids in the CDR3, from cysteine to phenylalanine inclusive. The CDR3 DNA has 48 bases and is translated from base 1. The V end loses 5 bases and the J end loses 0 bases, and a stretch of 14 bases separates them. According to the germline V gene, CDR1 reads MNHEY and CDR2 reads SVGAGI. The sequencer was an Illumina NovaSeq 6000. Synthesis of TCR cDNA relied on 5'RACE template switching, a step that introduced a universal primer site along with unique molecular identifiers. cDNA synthesis was primed from both the TCR alpha and TCR beta constant segments. Library amplification involved two PCR steps, and the second step added sample barcodes and sequencing adapters. Sequencing of libraries was done on Illumina HiSeq 2500 (2x100 bp) or NovaSeq (2x150 bp). The authors processed their data as follows. MIGEC was used to demultiplex reads and collapse the reads into UMI consensus sequences, and MiXCR was used for V(D)J alignment. Vaccine-responding clonotypes were defined with edgeR using replicate PBMC samples, requiring FDR below 0.01 and a log2 fold change above 5 up to day 15. CD4 or CD8 identity was assigned to each bulk clonotype according to whether the clonotype was present at higher abundance in the sequenced CD4 repertoire or the sequenced CD8 repertoire. Clones were called with MiXCR by TCRdb after fastp trimmed the public reads at Q25, and only in-frame beta chains were retained. Entries that share a CDR3 protein sequence are merged under the most common genes and DNA. What appears here as the V and J calls and clone size reflects TCRdb's work, not the paper's. This sample has more than 300,000 distinct CDR3 sequences in its table, and roughly a tenth of those were observed once. The ten biggest clones cover about 3.5% of the sample.

Rearrangement joined TRBV6-5 to TRBJ2-1, with TRBD2 tentatively as D gene (5 bases match). Sequencing used CD4+ T cells sorted from PBMCs, obtained 45 days after the yellow fever booster vaccination. This receptor was identified in a man younger than 35 who received the YFV17D yellow fever vaccine. The DNA sequence reads TGTGCCAGCAGTAGAGTGGAGGCTCGCTCCTACAATGAGCAGTTCTTC. It codes for CASSRVEARSYNEQFF.